This T cell receptor (beta chain) was observed in a study of regulatory T cells in long-lasting Graves disease. Study findings and constraints: Compared with new cases, persistent Graves' patients showed reduced TCR diversity.

CDR3 regions were amplified by Arm-PCR using iRepertoire HTBI primers to build TCR beta libraries. In TCRdb, the multiplex PCR reads were re-called with MiXCR into one record per CDR3 protein. The sample shows approximately 400,000 distinct CDR3 sequences, 12% of them seen only once. This clonotype occurred a few times. Its cognate antigen is unknown. V lost 2 bases, J lost 3 bases, and 5 bases lay in between. CDR3 size: 12 residues. The germline CDR1 and CDR2 sequences are SGHTA and FQGTGA. Time point denoted: newly diagnosed GD, antithyroid drugs for less than 3 months. PBMC-derived RNA was used for the TCR library. This sample was also put to use in a study of T cells in Graves' hyperthyroidism and ophthalmopathy. From that study: Stable hyperthyroidism and ophthalmopathy were separated using 13 V-J signatures.

The sample here was peripheral blood mononuclear cells (PBMCs), taken at new diagnosis, from a patient treated with antithyroid drugs. The clonotype comes from a woman younger than 35 with Graves disease. This sequence joins TRBV7-3 and TRBJ2-7, with D unresolved. The CDR3 spells CASSLANYEQYF. The CDR3 nucleotides read TGTGCCAGCAGCTTAGCTAACTACGAGCAGTACTTC.